The 22 T cell receptor beta chains reported below all come from one sample, sequenced in a study of blood T cell repertoires in COVID-19. Sequenced by immunoSEQ multiplex PCR; TCRdb stores in-frame clones only, minus some. The repertoire holds roughly 140,000 clones, 80% to 85% seen once, with under 7% in the top ten. Sequenced: PBMCs or T cells enriched from blood (not recorded which). These TCRs come from a woman in her fifties or sixties who had been exposed to COVID-19.

The chain is built from TRBV7-2 and TRBJ2-7; D unclear. Trimming stripped 2 bases from V and 2 bases from J, with 7 bases between. This CDR3 is 13 amino acids long. The V gene's germline CDR1 is SGHTA and CDR2 FQGNSA. Here the CDR3 DNA reads TGTGCCAGCAGCTTACAGGCCACCTACGAGCAGTACTTC. Protein product: CASSLQATYEQYF.

The CDR3 DNA follows: TGCGCCAGCAGCCAAGCCCCCCCGGGGGGCACAGATACGCAGTATTTT. Encoded protein: CASSQAPPGGTDTQYF. The chain carries TRBV4-1 and TRBJ2-3, with D tentatively TRBD2 (6 bases). V dropped 1 base and J dropped 1 base, with 12 bases sitting between them. There are 16 residues in the CDR3. Germline-derived CDR1 and CDR2 are MGHRA and YSYEKL.

The chain has TRBV19 and TRBJ2-3, with 7 bases lining up with TRBD1. The CDR3 is 15 amino acids. The J segment lost 4 bases and the V segment lost 7 bases, leaving 11 bases of the junction unmatched. Germline V gives CDR1 LNHDA, CDR2 SQIVND (reference sequence). The CDR3 region has the DNA TGTGCCAGTAATCCGGGACAGTTTTTTTCAGATACGCAGTATTTT. Its translation is CASNPGQFFSDTQYF. Full variable domain (outside the CDR3, taken from reference TRBV19 and TRBJ2-3): DGGITQSPKYLFRKEGQNVTLSCEQNLNHDAMYWYRQDPGQGLRLIYYSQIVNDFQKGDIAEGYSVSREKKESFPLTVTSAQKNPTAFYLCASNPGQFFSDTQYFGPGTRLTVL.

The CDR3, as DNA: TGTGCCAGCAGCCAAGGGGGCCTGGCGGCGGAGCCGTACACTGAAGCTTTCTTT. Its translation is CASSQGGLAAEPYTEAFF. J is TRBJ1-1 and V is TRBV4-2, with a weak D call TRBD1 (5 bases). CDR1 is LGHNA and CDR2 is YNFKEQ in the germline V gene. Trimming shortened V by 1 base and J by 3 bases, and 21 bases separated the two germline ends. This CDR3 has 18 residues.

The J gene is TRBJ2-6, the V gene TRBV6-5, with D unclear. The CDR3 sequence is 16 residues long. V lost 2 bases to trimming and J lost 0 bases, with 8 bases between them. Germline-derived CDR1 and CDR2 are MNHEY and SVGAGI. The CDR3 sequence is CASSYESGSGANVLTF. Here the CDR3 DNA reads TGTGCCAGCAGTTACGAGTCCGGCTCTGGGGCCAACGTCCTGACTTTC.

The rearrangement links TRBV5-1 to TRBJ1-6, with TRBD1 matching 10 bases. This CDR3 has 15 residues. Germline lookup yields CDR1 SGHRS and CDR2 YFSETQ. V shed 1 base, J shed 11 bases, and the junction held 6 bases outside the gene matches. CDR3 protein: CASSLSDRGQAPLHF. CDR3 nucleotides: TGCGCCAGCAGCTTGAGCGACAGGGGGCAGGCACCCCTCCACTTT.

This chain links TRBV3-1 (or the pseudogene TRBV3-2) with TRBJ2-3; tentative D call: TRBD2 (6 bases). The germline V and J ends were trimmed by 1 base and 2 bases, with 16 bases remaining between them. The CDR3 runs to 17 residues. CDR1 and CDR2 from the germline V gene are LGHDT and YNNKEL (reference sequence). The CDR3 bases are TGTGCCAGCAGCCAAGGCGAAGGCGGGGAAATCACAGATACGCAGTATTTT. Translation: CASSQGEGGEITDTQYF.

This rearrangement joins TRBV9 to TRBJ1-5; 7 bases fit TRBD1. Trimming at V came to 4 bases and at J to 3 bases, leaving 7 bases not matched to a gene. From germline, CDR1 is SGDLS and CDR2 YYNGEE. The CDR3 consists of 15 residues. The CDR3 reads CASSPQGGNNQPQHF. The CDR3 DNA reads as TGTGCCAGCAGCCCCCAGGGGGGAAACAATCAGCCCCAGCATTTT. The complete variable domain, with remaining parts taken from reference TRBV9 and TRBJ1-5, reads DSGVTQTPKHLITATGQRVTLRCSPRSGDLSVYWYQQSLDQGLQFLIQYYNGEERAKGNILERFSAQQFPDLHSELNLSSLELGDSALYFCASSPQGGNNQPQHFGDGTRLSIL.

The genes are TRBV18 and TRBJ2-7, with TRBD1 as a possible D gene (5 bases). Trimming cost V 2 bases and J 3 bases, with 14 bases left between them. The germline V gene has CDR1 KGHSH and CDR2 LQKENI. CDR3 length: 15 residues. The CDR3: CASSPWQGRGYEQYF. CDR3 DNA sequence: TGTGCCAGCTCACCATGGCAGGGAAGGGGCTACGAGCAGTACTTC. Full variable domain (missing parts from reference TRBV18 and TRBJ2-7): NAGVMQNPRHLVRRRGQEARLRCSPMKGHSHVYWYRQLPEEGLKFMVYLQKENIIDESGMPKERFSAEFPKEGPSILRIQQVVRGDSAAYFCASSPWQGRGYEQYFGPGTRLTVT.

The CDR3 sequence is CSASHPRGGTSYEQYF. CDR3 sequence (DNA): TGCAGTGCTAGTCATCCCCGGGGTGGTACCTCCTACGAGCAGTACTTC. V gene TRBV20-1 combines with J gene TRBJ2-7; weak D call: TRBD2 (5 bases). V dropped 3 bases and J dropped 0 bases, with 18 bases sitting between them. Germline CDR1 is DFQATT and CDR2 is SNEGSKA (reference sequence). The CDR3 is 16 amino acids.

This chain uses TRBV6-2 or TRBV6-3 with TRBJ2-5, with a tentative D call TRBD2 (6 bases). The ends were cut back, 6 bases at V and 9 bases at J, with 26 bases in the middle. The V gene's germline CDR1 is MNHEY and CDR2 SVGEGT. The CDR3 covers 16 residues. The CDR3 sequence is CASRPSPGGTWGAQYF. CDR3 coding DNA: TGTGCCAGCAGGCCTAGTCCTGGCGGAACGTGGGGGGCCCAGTACTTC.

This clone was observed a few times. The chain links TRBV10-3 to TRBJ1-4; D perhaps matches TRBD1 (5 bases). The CDR3 contains 17 residues. Germline assignment: CDR1 ENHRY and CDR2 SYGVKD. The V and J ends lost 0 bases and 0 bases respectively, with 11 bases between them. The CDR3: CAISESAGEATNEKLFF. CDR3 DNA sequence: TGTGCCATCAGTGAGTCAGCGGGGGAGGCAACTAATGAAAAACTGTTTTTT.

This clone was seen a single time. The gene calls are TRBV14 and TRBJ2-1, with D possibly being TRBD2 (6 bases). This CDR3 is 16 amino acids long. V lost 4 bases and J 6 bases, leaving 19 bases between the germline ends. Germline lookup yields CDR1 SGHDN and CDR2 FVKESK. The CDR3 sequence: CASSPKVAGLLNEQFF. As DNA, the CDR3 is TGTGCCAGCAGCCCCAAAGTGGCGGGGCTTCTCAATGAGCAGTTCTTC. The full variable domain, in which reference TRBV14 and TRBJ2-1 provide the parts outside the CDR3, is EAGVTQFPSHSVIEKGQTVTLRCDPISGHDNLYWYRRVMGKEIKFLLHFVKESKQDESGMPNNRFLAERTGGTYSTLKVQPAELEDSGVYFCASSPKVAGLLNEQFFGPGTRLTVL.

J is TRBJ2-1 and V is TRBV12-3 or TRBV12-4; possible D gene TRBD2, 6 bases. Between the trimmed V and J ends, which lost 3 bases and 9 bases, there was a span of 12 bases. This CDR3 has 13 residues. CDR3 DNA: TGTGCCAGCAGTTTGCGACTAGACAGTGAGCAGTTCTTC. It codes for CASSLRLDSEQFF.

This clone has a single count. The chain combines TRBV12-3 or TRBV12-4 with TRBJ2-3; D remains ambiguous. The ends were cut back, 2 bases at V and 14 bases at J, with 14 bases in the middle. The CDR3 has 12 amino acids. CDR3 DNA: TGTGCCAGCAGTTTACTCCCCAGCGATACGTATTTT. Amino acid sequence: CASSLLPSDTYF.

The V gene is TRBV19, the J gene TRBJ2-1; maybe TRBD1 (5 bases). Trimming cost V 3 bases and J 8 bases, with 17 bases left between them. In germline, CDR1 is LNHDA, CDR2 SQIVND (reference sequence). The CDR3 is 15 amino acids. Written as DNA, the CDR3 is TGTGCCAGTAGTATCCCCATGGGGCTCCGCGATGAGCAGTTCTTC. It codes for CASSIPMGLRDEQFF.

The sample holds one count of this clone. The J gene is TRBJ2-1, the V gene TRBV13, with 9 positions matching TRBD2. This CDR3 has 16 amino acids. With V trimmed by 1 base and J by 9 bases, 10 bases remained unmatched. Germline lookup yields CDR1 PRHDT and CDR2 FYEKMQ (reference sequence). CDR3 coding DNA: TGTGCCAGCAGCTTAGCCATTAGCGGGAGATACGGTGAGCAGTTCTTC. Protein product: CASSLAISGRYGEQFF.

On this clone itself: A read error may produce the germline difference seen at one junction end. This chain links TRBV7-9 with TRBJ1-1, with 7 bases identical to TRBD1. The CDR3 covers 13 residues. CDR1 SEHNR and CDR2 FQNEAQ come from the germline V gene (reference sequence). CDR3 residues: CASNLGTAGPAFF. The CDR3 region has the DNA TGTGCCAGCAACTTAGGGACAGCGGGGCCGGCTTTCTTT.

The chain combines TRBV5-4 with TRBJ1-1, with 8 nucleotides matching TRBD1. Germline-derived CDR1 and CDR2 are SGHNT and YYREEE (reference sequence). The CDR3 sequence is 15 residues long. Germline trimming cut 9 bases from V and 1 base from J; bases unmatched to any gene: 11. CDR3 residues: CANWTGPRGNTEAFF. CDR3 bases: TGTGCCAATTGGACAGGGCCGAGAGGGAACACTGAAGCTTTCTTT.

The chain recombines TRBV5-1 with TRBJ1-2; 8 bases agree with TRBD1. The CDR3 loop spans 16 amino acids. The V gene's germline CDR1 is SGHRS and CDR2 YFSETQ. The V and J ends lost 3 bases and 3 bases, in that order; junction bases with no gene match: 10. The CDR3 DNA reads as TGCGCCAGCAGCTACCTACGACAGGGGTCCGACTATGGCTACACCTTC. Protein: CASSYLRQGSDYGYTF.

The V and J genes are TRBV27 and TRBJ2-3; 12 nucleotides align to TRBD2. The CDR3 has 16 residues. Germline CDR1 and CDR2: MNHEY and SMNVEV (reference sequence). V gave up 2 bases and J gave up 3 bases; unmatched junction bases: 3. The CDR3 loop is CASSLLAGGFTDTQYF. CDR3 DNA sequence: TGTGCCAGCAGTTTACTAGCGGGAGGGTTTACAGATACGCAGTATTTT.

This clone appeared a single time. The chain joins TRBV27 to TRBJ1-4, with 9 nucleotides matching TRBD1. The CDR3 length is 18 residues. V gave up 2 bases and J gave up 4 bases; unmatched junction bases: 11. Germline lookup yields CDR1 MNHEY and CDR2 SMNVEV (reference sequence). In DNA, the CDR3 is TGTGCCAGCAGTTTAAGGGGCACCTCGGACAGGGGTAATGAAAAACTGTTTTTT. Residues: CASSLRGTSDRGNEKLFF.